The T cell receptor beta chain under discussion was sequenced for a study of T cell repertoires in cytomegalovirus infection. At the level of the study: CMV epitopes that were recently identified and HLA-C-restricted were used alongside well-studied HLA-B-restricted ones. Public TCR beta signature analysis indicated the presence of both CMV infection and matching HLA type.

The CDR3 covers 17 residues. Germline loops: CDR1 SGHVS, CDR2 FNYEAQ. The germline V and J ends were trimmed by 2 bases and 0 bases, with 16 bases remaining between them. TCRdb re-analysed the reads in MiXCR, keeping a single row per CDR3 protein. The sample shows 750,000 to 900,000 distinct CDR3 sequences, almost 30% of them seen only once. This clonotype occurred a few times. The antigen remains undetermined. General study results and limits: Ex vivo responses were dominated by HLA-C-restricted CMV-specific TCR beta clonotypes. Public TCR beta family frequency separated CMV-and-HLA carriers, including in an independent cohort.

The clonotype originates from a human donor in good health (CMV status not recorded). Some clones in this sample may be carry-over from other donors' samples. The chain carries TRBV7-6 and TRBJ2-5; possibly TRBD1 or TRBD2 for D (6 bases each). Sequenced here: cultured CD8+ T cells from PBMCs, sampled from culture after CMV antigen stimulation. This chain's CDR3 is CASSLWGAGVYQETQYF. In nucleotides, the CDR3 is TGTGCCAGCAGCTTATGGGGGGCAGGGGTATACCAAGAGACCCAGTACTTC.